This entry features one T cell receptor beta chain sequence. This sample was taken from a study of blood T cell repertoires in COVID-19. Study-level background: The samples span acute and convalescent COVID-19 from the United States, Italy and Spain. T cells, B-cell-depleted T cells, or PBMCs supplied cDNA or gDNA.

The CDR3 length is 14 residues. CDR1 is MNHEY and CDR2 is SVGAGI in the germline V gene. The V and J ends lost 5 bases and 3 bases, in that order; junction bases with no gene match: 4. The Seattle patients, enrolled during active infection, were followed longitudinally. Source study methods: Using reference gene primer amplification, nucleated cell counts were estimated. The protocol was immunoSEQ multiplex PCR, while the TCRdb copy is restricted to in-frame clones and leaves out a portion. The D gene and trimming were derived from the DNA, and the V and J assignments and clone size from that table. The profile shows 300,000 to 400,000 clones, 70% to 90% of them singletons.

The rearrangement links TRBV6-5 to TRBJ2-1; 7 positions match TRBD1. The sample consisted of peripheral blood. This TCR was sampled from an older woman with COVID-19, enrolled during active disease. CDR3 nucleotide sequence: TGTGCCAGCAGTCAGACAGGGATCTACAATGAGCAGTTCTTC. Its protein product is CASSQTGIYNEQFF.